This T cell receptor (beta chain) stems from a study of blood T cell repertoires in COVID-19. Study at large: Acute and convalescent COVID-19 specimens originated in the United States, Italy and Spain. PBMCs, B-cell-depleted T cells, or T cells provided the cDNA or gDNA that made up the material.

In the original analysis: Estimation of nucleated cell counts was performed using reference gene primer amplification. Assay: immunoSEQ multiplex PCR; the TCRdb copy retains only in-frame clones and omits some. V and J calls and clone size come straight from that table; D and trimming were deduced from the DNA. The sample lists 45,000 to 70,000 clones; 85% to 90% were seen once. Enrolment of Seattle patients took place during active infection, and they were followed longitudinally. The source of this sequence is a woman aged 55 to 70 with COVID-19, enrolled during active disease. Sequencing input: peripheral blood.

CDR3 region: CSVAGFSVYNEQFF. The CDR3 nucleotides are TGCAGCGTGGCAGGCTTCTCGGTCTACAATGAGCAGTTCTTC. This chain links TRBV29-1 with TRBJ2-1, with D unclear. The germline gives CDR1 SQVTM, CDR2 ANQGSEA. CDR3 length equals 14 residues. Trimming took off 6 bases at V and 3 bases at J, with 15 bases between the two ends.